A selection of T cell receptor beta chains follows, all from one sample in a study of blood T cell repertoires in COVID-19. The repertoire was sequenced with immunoSEQ multiplex PCR; TCRdb's copy has only in-frame clones and lacks some. The data hold over 200,000 clones, with roughly 90% observed a single time. Sequenced: peripheral blood. The source of these receptors is a woman aged 60-70 years with acute or convalescent COVID-19. Both conserved end residues are part of each CDR3. The D gene is left open where the match is weak. Size is stated for part of the rows, as once, few or many counts, or as a class when the clone is expanded.

cdr3_aa: CASSLEVTQYF
cdr3_nt: TGTGCCAGCAGTTTGGAGGTGACCCAGTACTTC
clone_size: .
d_call: .
v_call: TRBV12-3/TRBV12-4
j_call: TRBJ2-5

cdr3_aa: CASSLLGRGPNQPQHF
cdr3_nt: TGTGCCAGCAGTTTATTAGGCAGGGGACCAAATCAGCCCCAGCATTTT
clone_size: .
d_call: .
v_call: TRBV28
j_call: TRBJ1-5

cdr3_aa: CASSSISQGTQPQHF
cdr3_nt: TGTGCCAGCAGTTCTATTTCACAGGGCACTCAGCCCCAGCATTTT
clone_size: .
d_call: .
v_call: TRBV7-9
j_call: TRBJ1-5

cdr3_aa: CASSLTGNQETQYF
cdr3_nt: TGTGCCAGCAGCCTGACAGGGAACCAAGAGACCCAGTACTTC
clone_size: .
d_call: TRBD1
v_call: TRBV5-4
j_call: TRBJ2-5

cdr3_aa: CASSPGLAGETGELFF
cdr3_nt: TGTGCCAGCAGTCCCGGACTAGCGGGAGAAACCGGGGAGCTGTTTTTT
clone_size: .
d_call: TRBD2
v_call: TRBV5-4
j_call: TRBJ2-2

cdr3_aa: CASSYIQGQFLNGYTF
cdr3_nt: TGTGCCAGCAGTTACATCCAGGGGCAGTTCTTGAATGGCTACACCTTC
clone_size: .
d_call: .
v_call: TRBV6-5
j_call: TRBJ1-2

cdr3_aa: CASSSRDRKNYGYTF
cdr3_nt: TGTGCCAGCAGCTCACGGGACAGAAAGAACTATGGCTACACCTTC
clone_size: .
d_call: TRBD1
v_call: TRBV7-9
j_call: TRBJ1-2

cdr3_aa: CASSPSTAGSYGYTF
cdr3_nt: TGTGCCAGCAGTCCATCCACGGCGGGTTCCTATGGCTACACCTTC
clone_size: once
d_call: .
v_call: TRBV28
j_call: TRBJ1-2

cdr3_aa: CASSPDMNTEAFF
cdr3_nt: TGTGCCAGCTCACCGGACATGAACACTGAAGCTTTCTTT
clone_size: .
d_call: .
v_call: TRBV18
j_call: TRBJ1-1

cdr3_aa: CASSHAGGPHNEQFF
cdr3_nt: TGTGCCAGCTCCCACGCGGGAGGCCCTCACAATGAGCAGTTCTTC
clone_size: .
d_call: TRBD2
v_call: TRBV28
j_call: TRBJ2-1

cdr3_aa: CASRGPRAEAFF
cdr3_nt: TGTGCCAGCAGGGGGCCCAGGGCTGAAGCTTTCTTT
clone_size: .
d_call: .
v_call: TRBV6-5
j_call: TRBJ1-1

cdr3_aa: CASSVGLAGFSYEQYF
cdr3_nt: TGTGCCAGCAGCGTAGGACTAGCGGGCTTCTCCTACGAGCAGTACTTC
clone_size: .
d_call: TRBD2
v_call: TRBV7-2
j_call: TRBJ2-7

cdr3_aa: CASSESLAATGELFF
cdr3_nt: TGCGCCAGCAGTGAGTCCCTAGCTGCCACCGGGGAGCTGTTTTTT
clone_size: few
d_call: .
v_call: TRBV10-1
j_call: TRBJ2-2

cdr3_aa: CASSYGTGTNTGELFF
cdr3_nt: TGCGCCAGCAGCTATGGGACAGGTACCAACACCGGGGAGCTGTTTTTT
clone_size: .
d_call: TRBD1
v_call: TRBV5-1
j_call: TRBJ2-2

cdr3_aa: CAWSEGAWQFF
cdr3_nt: TGTGCCTGGAGTGAGGGGGCATGGCAGTTCTTC
clone_size: .
d_call: TRBD1
v_call: TRBV30
j_call: TRBJ2-1

cdr3_aa: CASSPSGRSYEQYF
cdr3_nt: TGTGCCAGCAGTCCTAGCGGGAGGTCTTACGAGCAGTACTTC
clone_size: few
d_call: TRBD2
v_call: TRBV6-6
j_call: TRBJ2-7

cdr3_aa: CASSFGGRRGHYGYTF
cdr3_nt: TGTGCCAGCAGCTTCGGTGGGCGCAGGGGCCACTATGGCTACACCTTC
clone_size: once
d_call: .
v_call: TRBV7-9
j_call: TRBJ1-2

cdr3_aa: CASSYSVPPTDTQYF
cdr3_nt: TGTGCCAGCAGCTATAGTGTCCCCCCCACAGATACGCAGTATTTT
clone_size: .
d_call: .
v_call: TRBV9
j_call: TRBJ2-3

cdr3_aa: CASSPYQETQYF
cdr3_nt: TGTGCCAGCAGCCCGTACCAAGAGACCCAGTACTTC
clone_size: .
d_call: .
v_call: TRBV5-6
j_call: TRBJ2-5

cdr3_aa: CASSLPDRSTDTQYF
cdr3_nt: TGTGCCAGCAGTTTACCAGACAGATCTACAGATACGCAGTATTTT
clone_size: .
d_call: .
v_call: TRBV28
j_call: TRBJ2-3

cdr3_aa: CASRDTGTGMEKLFF
cdr3_nt: TGCGCCAGCAGGGACACCGGGACAGGGATGGAAAAACTGTTTTTT
clone_size: .
d_call: TRBD1
v_call: TRBV10-2
j_call: TRBJ1-4

cdr3_aa: CASSLAYQGGNTIYF
cdr3_nt: TGTGCCAGCAGCTTAGCGTACCAGGGTGGAAACACCATATATTTT
clone_size: .
d_call: .
v_call: TRBV7-8
j_call: TRBJ1-3

cdr3_aa: CASSQGQDFGYTF
cdr3_nt: TGTGCCAGCAGCCAAGGGCAAGATTTCGGCTACACCTTC
clone_size: .
d_call: .
v_call: TRBV3-1/TRBV3-2
j_call: TRBJ1-2

cdr3_aa: CASSLNGGLGYTF
cdr3_nt: TGTGCCAGCAGCTTAAACGGGGGATTGGGCTACACCTTC
clone_size: .
d_call: .
v_call: TRBV7-3
j_call: TRBJ1-2

cdr3_aa: CASSSWGQGSEKLFF
cdr3_nt: TGCGCCAGCAGCTCGTGGGGACAGGGCAGTGAAAAACTGTTTTTT
clone_size: once
d_call: TRBD1
v_call: TRBV5-1
j_call: TRBJ1-4

cdr3_aa: CASSIRLGAGTGEETQYF
cdr3_nt: TGTGCCAGTAGTATTCGTTTGGGAGCCGGGACAGGGGAAGAGACCCAGTACTTC
clone_size: .
d_call: TRBD1
v_call: TRBV19
j_call: TRBJ2-5

cdr3_aa: CASSLRAHYNEQFF
cdr3_nt: TGTGCCAGCAGCTTAAGGGCGCATTACAATGAGCAGTTCTTC
clone_size: .
d_call: .
v_call: TRBV7-3
j_call: TRBJ2-1